The TCR beta chain under discussion was sequenced for a study of blood T cells in healthy people across ages. Germline V gives CDR1 SGHAT, CDR2 FQNNGV. The CDR3 is 16 residues long. Trimming cost V 1 base and J 10 bases; bases outside gene matches: 12. Study observations and caveats: The study could not conclusively compare naive and antigen-experienced cells, given its unsorted PBMCs. Roughly linearly, TCR beta diversity per million T cells fell as age increased. Among long-lived donors, naive CD4+ cells were more numerous and diversity higher than in aged donors.

In regard to this clonotype: Its specificity is unknown.

Primers used in a second PCR of roughly 6 to 11 cycles were a sample-barcoded 5' primer and a J-beta primer mix. TCRdb fed the 5' RACE reads into MiXCR, producing one record per CDR3 protein. The sample yields over 1,500,000 distinct CDR3 sequences, around half seen once. The sample consisted of blood. The clonotype comes from a woman aged 35 to 49 in good health. The rearrangement uses TRBV11-2 and TRBJ2-1, with 8 bases that match TRBD1. The CDR3 region is CASSLGFQGARGEQFF. DNA of the CDR3: TGTGCCAGCAGCTTAGGTTTTCAGGGGGCGCGGGGAGAGCAGTTCTTC.